This T cell receptor beta chain is from a study of regulatory T cells in long-lasting Graves disease. Findings of the study overall: Among samples with persistent disease, TRBV28, TRBJ1-2 and TRBJ2-5 were favored.

The CDR3 length is 17 residues. J gave up 2 bases and V 6 bases, and 15 bases lay outside the gene matches. Looked up from germline, CDR1 is SNHLY and CDR2 is FYNNEI. Many counts were recorded for this clonotype. The target antigen is unknown. Time point noted: persistent/refractory GD, antithyroid drugs over 5 years with positive TRAb. Following extraction of RNA from PBMCs, that RNA was used to make the TCR library. Patients with Graves' disease were diagnosed by American Thyroid Association guidelines. Those enrolled as patients came out of an endocrinology department in Xi'an, China. Researchers made TCR beta libraries by using iRepertoire HTBI primers and running Arm-PCR on CDR3 regions. In the authors' methods: In the combined samples, approximately 62 TRBV and 14 TRBJ segments were identified. TCRdb fed the multiplex PCR reads into MiXCR, producing one record per CDR3 protein. TCRdb's processing, not the authors', yielded these V and J calls. The data show 420,000 or so distinct CDR3 sequences, 23% seen once.

Sequences were derived from peripheral blood mononuclear cells (PBMCs), sampled when the disease was refractory, from a patient treated with antithyroid drugs. The rearrangement joins TRBV2 to TRBJ2-5; TRBD2 matches at 7 bases. The clonotype originates from a female donor with Graves disease. The CDR3 sequence: CASSAPMRRELQETQYF. DNA of the CDR3: TGTGCCAGCAGCGCCCCGATGAGGCGGGAGCTACAAGAGACCCAGTACTTC.